This T cell receptor beta chain was found in a study of graft-versus-host responses after intestinal transplantation listed by TCRdb under 2021. Notes on the research overall: The transplants that recipients received were multivisceral, liver-intestinal, or isolated intestinal. A cohort of about two dozen intestinal transplant recipients, including one retransplant, was enrolled, and a few patients lacking pretransplant specimens were excluded. Alloreactive clones were identified by sequencing pre-transplant mixed lymphocyte reaction products and comparing them with unstimulated pre-transplant donor and recipient T cells. All recipients received anti-thymocyte globulin induction followed by maintenance tacrolimus and steroids for approximately 3 years. Instead of going to the commercial service, samples from a few later patients were sequenced in-house on an Illumina MiSeq and processed with MiXCR. After intestinal transplantation, graft-versus-host and host-versus-graft alloreactive T cell clones in the graft, circulation and bone marrow were tracked using bulk TCR-beta CDR3 sequencing. Donor T cell macrochimerism was defined as a peak of at least 4% donor T cells among recipient peripheral blood mononuclear cells. The research as a whole found: GvH clones turned up in recipient bone marrow, with some appearing earlier in ileal mucosa or blood, a pattern consistent with an intestinal mucosal origin. Patients with donor T cell macrochimerism had high GvH to HvG T cell clonal ratios in their allografts. Early after transplant, peak levels of circulating GvH clones were found to be associated with declines in HvG clones. The relatively low number and heterogeneity of intestinal transplant patients limited the conclusions.

This specimen's time point label, per the study, means: cells obtained before transplantation from donor or recipient. CD3+CD4+ and CD3+CD8+ populations were FACS-sorted from unstimulated pre-transplant donor and recipient cells taken from spleen or lymph nodes. This clone showed up just once. The target of this receptor is not known. Per-base qualities were not stored, and no clone one base away is much larger. Libraries came from the immunoSEQ multiplex PCR assay. For most patients, genomic DNA was isolated with the Qiagen DNeasy Blood and Tissue Kit and sent frozen to Adaptive Biotechnologies for TCR sequencing. High-throughput TCR-beta CDR3 sequencing of genomic DNA from most patients was performed by Adaptive Biotechnologies. The paper's processing steps were these. Adaptive's ImmunoSEQ software supplied the TCR sequencing data for more than 15 patients, while MiXCR and VDJtools were used to process three other patients. To correct CD4 versus CD8 sorting errors, any sequence found in both subsets at a frequency ratio below 5:1 was removed. CDR3 nucleotide sequences shared between donor and recipient were removed because their origin could not be assigned. Alloreactive clones required at least 2-fold expansion over unstimulated cells and minimum CFSE-low frequency of 0.002% (template counts) or 0.001% (read counts). Mappable clones were those detected in sequenced pre-transplant spleen, lymph node, or MLR CFSE-low populations of the donor or recipient. The cumulative frequency of alloreactive clones was calculated as a percentage of all sequences, weighted by copy number. In TCRdb, the immuneACCESS table is reduced to in-frame sequences with V and J assigned. These tables do not hold every clone; where another copy was compared, an unresolved V gene accounts for under half, and the others remain unexplained. The V and J calls and clone size come from that table; D and trimming were worked out from the DNA. The sample data list some 110,000 clones, and about 92% of these were observed just once. Roughly 0.24% of the sample is in the top ten clones.

From its cysteine to its phenylalanine, the CDR3 spans 14 amino acids. Left in the record is the CDR3 DNA by itself, 42 bases read in frame from the first base. V and J lose 6 bases and 4 bases, and a span of 10 bases separates them. CDR1 and CDR2, looked up from the germline V gene, are MNHEY and SVGAGI. The sequence was obtained from a human donor who was the organ donor for an intestinal transplant. This sample comprised unstimulated CD4+ T cells sorted from spleen or lymph node cells, obtained before transplant. Rearrangement joined TRBV6-5 to TRBJ2-6, with a tentative D gene TRBD1 over 5 matching bases. At the DNA level, the sequence is TGTGCCAGCAGCGCAGGGTCAGGGGCCAACGTCCTGACTTTC. Its amino acids are CASSAGSGANVLTF.